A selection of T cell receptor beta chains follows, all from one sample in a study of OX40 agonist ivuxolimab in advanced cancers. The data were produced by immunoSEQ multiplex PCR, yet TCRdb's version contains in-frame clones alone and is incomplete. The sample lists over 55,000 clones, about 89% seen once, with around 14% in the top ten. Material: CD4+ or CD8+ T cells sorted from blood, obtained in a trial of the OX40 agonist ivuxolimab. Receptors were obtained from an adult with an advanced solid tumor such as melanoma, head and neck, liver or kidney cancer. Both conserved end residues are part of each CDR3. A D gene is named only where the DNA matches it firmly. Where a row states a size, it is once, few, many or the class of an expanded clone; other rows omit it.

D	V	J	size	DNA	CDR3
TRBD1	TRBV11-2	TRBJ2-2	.	TGTGCCAGCAGCCGCTGGACAGGGGGGACCGGGGAGCTGTTTTTT	CASSRWTGGTGELFF
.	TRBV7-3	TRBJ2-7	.	TGTGCCAGCAGCTTAAGCGGCAACTCCTACGAGCAGTACTTC	CASSLSGNSYEQYF
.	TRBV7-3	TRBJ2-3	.	TGTGCCAGCAGCTTATACAGCACAGATACGCAGTATTTT	CASSLYSTDTQYF
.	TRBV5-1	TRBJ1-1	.	TGCGCCAGCAGCTTAGGTGAGGCTAACACTGAAGCTTTCTTT	CASSLGEANTEAFF
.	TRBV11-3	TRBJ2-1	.	TGTGCCAGCAGCCCCCTATTAGGGGAGCAGTTCTTC	CASSPLLGEQFF
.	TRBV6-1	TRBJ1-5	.	TGTGCCAGCAGTGAATTGGGAATCAATCAGCCCCAGCATTTT	CASSELGINQPQHF
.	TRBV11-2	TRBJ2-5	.	TGTGCCAGCAGCTCTATGGGTGAGACCCAGTACTTC	CASSSMGETQYF
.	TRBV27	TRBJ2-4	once	TGTGCCAGCAAATCAACAGAGGGGTCTCTAGCCAAAAACATTCAGTACTTC	CASKSTEGSLAKNIQYF
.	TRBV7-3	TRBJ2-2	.	TGTGCCAGCAGCCCCACGGACTGGAAAATCACCGGGGAGCTGTTTTTT	CASSPTDWKITGELFF
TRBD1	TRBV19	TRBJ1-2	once	TGTGCCAGTAGTACGACAGGGTCCCTGGGCTACACCTTC	CASSTTGSLGYTF
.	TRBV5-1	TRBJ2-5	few	TGCGCCAGCAGAGAAATCCCGGGGGGCCGAGAGACCCAGTACTTC	CASREIPGGRETQYF
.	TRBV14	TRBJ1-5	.	TGTGCCAGCAGCCAAGGTTTCAATCAGCCCCAGCATTTT	CASSQGFNQPQHF
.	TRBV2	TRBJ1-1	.	TGTGCCAGCAGTGCTGGAGAGTACACTGAAGCTTTCTTT	CASSAGEYTEAFF
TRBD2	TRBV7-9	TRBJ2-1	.	TGTGCCAGCAACCCGGGACTAGCGCCCAATGAGCAGTTCTTC	CASNPGLAPNEQFF
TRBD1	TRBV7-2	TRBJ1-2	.	TGTGCCAGCAGCACCCGGACAGGGGGCGCGTGGGGCTACACCTTC	CASSTRTGGAWGYTF
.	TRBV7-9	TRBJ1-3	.	TGTGCCAGCACCCCTCGGGCCGCTGGAAACACCATATATTTT	CASTPRAAGNTIYF